The entry that follows covers one TCR beta chain sequence. Its antigen is not known. Some clones are missing from TCRdb's copy, which holds only in-frame ones; the method was immunoSEQ multiplex PCR. The repertoire has roughly 76,000 clones, approximately 88% of them found once; the top ten carry approximately 4%. These data are taken from a study of OX40 agonist ivuxolimab in advanced cancers. Across the study: An agonistic anti-OX40 (CD134) antibody, ivuxolimab, was used to treat the patients. Every 2 weeks, patients got intravenous ivuxolimab at one of six dose levels (0.01-10 mg/kg). The study's findings and limits: It was also the case that some nonresponders had low normalized T-cell clonal expansion. On average, CD8+ T cells had more expanded clones than CD4+.

This CDR3 has 13 amino acids. The V gene's germline CDR1 is LGHNT and CDR2 FRNRAP. V lost 1 base, J lost 6 bases, and 7 bases lay in between. The sample here was CD4+ or CD8+ T cells sorted from blood, taken in a trial of the OX40 agonist ivuxolimab. This TCR came from an adult with an advanced solid tumor such as melanoma, head and neck, liver or kidney cancer. The chain joins TRBV12-5 to TRBJ2-1; tentatively, D is TRBD1 (6 bases). Written as DNA, the CDR3 is TGTGCTAGTGGTTTGGACAGGGCCAATGAGCAGTTCTTC. Its translation: CASGLDRANEQFF. The entire variable domain, with the rest obtained from reference TRBV12-5 and TRBJ2-1, is as follows: DARVTQTPRHKVTEMGQEVTMRCQPILGHNTVFWYRQTMMQGLELLAYFRNRAPLDDSGMPKDRFSAEMPDATLATLKIQPSEPRDSAVYFCASGLDRANEQFFGPGTRLTVL.